At least ten counts were recorded for the clone carrying this TCR beta chain. The target antigen is unknown. The source of the sample is a study of T cells in Graves' hyperthyroidism and ophthalmopathy. The CDR3 covers 14 residues. Germline V CDR1 and CDR2: DFQATT, SNEGSKA (reference sequence). The trim removed 5 bases at V and 4 bases at J, leaving 10 bases unmatched. RNA transcripts were the template for amplifying TCR beta CDR3 regions. The HTBI primer set served for first-round RT-PCR of the TCR CDR3. One entry per CDR3 protein results from TCRdb running MiXCR on the multiplex PCR reads. The table shows a few hundred thousand distinct CDR3 sequences, with under 20% occurring only once. Study-wide results and limits: Peripheral blood also featured most of the thyroid clonotypes expanded above 0.001.

This receptor was identified in a woman aged 18-35 years with Graves' ophthalmopathy. The chain combines TRBV20-1 with TRBJ1-2; 7 bases map to TRBD1. The sequencing input was blood. The CDR3 spells CSAGPGQGVYGYTF. The DNA of the CDR3 is TGCAGTGCTGGGCCGGGGCAGGGGGTCTATGGCTACACCTTC.